This passage covers 3 T cell receptor beta chains from one sample sequenced in a study of cytomegalovirus exposure and HLA in healthy donors. In the PCR, 60 Vbeta and 13 Jbeta primers were used. Profiling relied on immunoSEQ multiplex PCR, and the TCRdb table lists in-frame clones only, not all of them. Among about 160,000 clones listed, approximately 77% were seen once. Sequenced: PBMCs. All receptors derive from a man aged 50 to 59 in good health and CMV-seropositive.

This clone has only one observation. V usage is TRBV2 and J usage is TRBJ2-2; 11 positions agree with TRBD2. The V gene's germline CDR1 is SNHLY and CDR2 FYNNEI. This CDR3 region has 16 residues. Trimming at V came to 2 bases and at J to 5 bases, leaving 4 bases not matched to a gene. The CDR3 is CASSELVAGGTGELFF. The CDR3 DNA follows: TGTGCCAGCAGTGAACTCGTAGCGGGGGGGACCGGGGAGCTGTTTTTT. Full variable domain (rest looked up from reference TRBV2 and TRBJ2-2): EPEVTQTPSHQVTQMGQEVILRCVPISNHLYFYWYRQILGQKVEFLVSFYNNEISEKSEIFDDQFSVERPDGSNFTLKIRSTKLEDSAMYFCASSELVAGGTGELFFGEGSRLTVL.

The chain couples TRBV9 to TRBJ2-1; D is perhaps TRBD1 (6 bases). V lost 2 bases to trimming and J lost 4 bases, with 13 bases between them. CDR3 length: 15 amino acids. The V gene's germline CDR1 is SGDLS and CDR2 YYNGEE. The CDR3 DNA sequence: TGTGCCAGCAGCGTCGAGGGGGATTCTTACAATGAGCAGTTCTTC. Protein sequence: CASSVEGDSYNEQFF.

CDR3 nucleotides: TGTGCCAGCAGTGGGAAGAGGGGGGGGAGCAATGAGCAGTTCTTC. Protein product: CASSGKRGGSNEQFF. The chain carries TRBV6-1 and TRBJ2-1; tentative D call: TRBD2 (7 bases). This CDR3 region has 15 residues. V lost 4 bases and J lost 6, with 16 bases in between. Germline lookup yields CDR1 MNHNS and CDR2 SASEGT.